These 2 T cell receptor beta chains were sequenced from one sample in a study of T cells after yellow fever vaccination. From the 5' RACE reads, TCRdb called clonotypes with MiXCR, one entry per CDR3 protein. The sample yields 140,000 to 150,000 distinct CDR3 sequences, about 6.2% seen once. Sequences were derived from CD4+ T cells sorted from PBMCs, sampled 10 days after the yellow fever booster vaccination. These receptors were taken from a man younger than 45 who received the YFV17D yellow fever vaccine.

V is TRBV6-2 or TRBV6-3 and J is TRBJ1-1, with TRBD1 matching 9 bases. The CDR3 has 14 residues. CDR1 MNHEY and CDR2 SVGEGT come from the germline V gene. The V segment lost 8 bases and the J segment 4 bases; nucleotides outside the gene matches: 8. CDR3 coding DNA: TGTGCCAGCGCCTGGACAGGGGATCGCACTGAAGCTTTCTTT. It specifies CASAWTGDRTEAFF.

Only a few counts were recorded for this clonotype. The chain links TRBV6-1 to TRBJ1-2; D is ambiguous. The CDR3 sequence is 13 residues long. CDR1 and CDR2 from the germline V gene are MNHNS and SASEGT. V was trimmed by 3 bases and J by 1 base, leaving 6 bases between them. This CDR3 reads CASSEGSNYGYTF. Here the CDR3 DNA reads TGTGCCAGCAGTGAGGGCAGTAACTATGGCTACACCTTC.